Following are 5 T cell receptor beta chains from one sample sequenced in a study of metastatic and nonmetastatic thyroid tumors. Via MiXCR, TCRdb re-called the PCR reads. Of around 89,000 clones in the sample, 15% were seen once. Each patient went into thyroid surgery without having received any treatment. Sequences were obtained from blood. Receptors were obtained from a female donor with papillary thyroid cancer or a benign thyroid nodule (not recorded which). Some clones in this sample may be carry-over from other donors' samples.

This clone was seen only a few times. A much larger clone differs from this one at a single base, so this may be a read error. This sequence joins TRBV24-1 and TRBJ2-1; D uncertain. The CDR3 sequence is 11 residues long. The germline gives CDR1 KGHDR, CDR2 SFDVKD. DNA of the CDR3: TGTGCCGCCAGTGATTTTACAGAGCAGTTCTTC. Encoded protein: CAASDFTEQFF.

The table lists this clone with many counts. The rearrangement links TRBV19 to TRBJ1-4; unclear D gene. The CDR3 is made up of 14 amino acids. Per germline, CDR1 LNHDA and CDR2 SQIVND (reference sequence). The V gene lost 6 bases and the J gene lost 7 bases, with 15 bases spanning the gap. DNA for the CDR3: TGTGCCAGTAGCATCAGAACCCAAACTGAAAAACTGTTTTTT. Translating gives CASSIRTQTEKLFF.

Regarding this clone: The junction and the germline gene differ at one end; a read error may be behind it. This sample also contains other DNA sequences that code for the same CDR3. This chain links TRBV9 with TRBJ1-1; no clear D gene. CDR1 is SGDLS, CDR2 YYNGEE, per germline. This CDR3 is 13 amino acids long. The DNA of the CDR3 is TGTGCCGGCAGCGTAGGAGGTGTAGGTGAAGCTTTCTTT. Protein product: CAGSVGGVGEAFF.

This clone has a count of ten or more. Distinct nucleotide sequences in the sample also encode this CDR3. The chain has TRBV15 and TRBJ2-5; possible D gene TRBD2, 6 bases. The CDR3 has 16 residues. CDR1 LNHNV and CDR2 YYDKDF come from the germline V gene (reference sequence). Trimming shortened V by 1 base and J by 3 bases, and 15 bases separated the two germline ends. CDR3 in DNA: TGTGCCACCAGCAGAGTCCGACTAGGCGCTAAAGAGACCCAGTACTTC. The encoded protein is CATSRVRLGAKETQYF.

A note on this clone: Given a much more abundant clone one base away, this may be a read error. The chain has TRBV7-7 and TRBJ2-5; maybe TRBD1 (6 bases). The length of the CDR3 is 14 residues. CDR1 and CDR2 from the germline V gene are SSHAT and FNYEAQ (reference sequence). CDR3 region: CASSPVRGQETQYF. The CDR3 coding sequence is TGTGCTAGCAGCCCGGTCAGGGGTCAAGAGACCCAGTACTTC.